The 18 T cell receptor beta chains given below trace back to one sample, sequenced in a study of blood T cells in healthy people across ages. Primers used in a second PCR of about 7 to 12 cycles were a sample-barcoded 5' primer and a J-beta primer mix. One entry per CDR3 protein results from TCRdb running MiXCR on the 5' RACE reads. Among approximately 690,000 distinct CDR3 sequences, roughly 41% were seen once, and the ten largest hold 25% to 30%. The sample consisted of blood. Receptors originate from an elderly man in good health.

The table lists this clonotype with a few counts. A junction boundary mismatches the germline segment, possibly from a read error. The rearrangement links TRBV7-9 to TRBJ2-1, with 7 bases matching TRBD2. CDR1 and CDR2 (germline): SEHNR, FQNEAQ (reference sequence). The CDR3 has 16 residues. The CDR3 sequence: CASSSGTKTSFNEQFF. The CDR3 DNA reads as TGTGCCAGCAGCTCCGGGACTAAGACATCCTTCAATGAGCAGTTCTTC.

The rearrangement joins TRBV7-9 to TRBJ2-5; TRBD1 might be the D (6 bases). Germline loops: CDR1 SEHNR, CDR2 FQNEAQ (reference sequence). Deletions cut 4 bases from V and 11 bases from J, with 26 bases between. The CDR3 covers 16 residues. This chain's CDR3 is CASSSLGPPGAYEQYF. The CDR3 DNA follows: TGTGCCAGCAGCTCGCTAGGGCCCCCAGGGGCCTATGAGCAGTACTTC.

V usage is TRBV7-9 and J usage is TRBJ2-1; tentative D call: TRBD2 (6 bases). V gave up 5 bases and J gave up 7 bases, with 21 bases separating them. The CDR3 runs to 16 residues. Germline CDR1 is SEHNR and CDR2 is FQNEAQ (reference sequence). The CDR3 loop reads CASSVSGLALGNEQFF. The CDR3 nucleotides read TGTGCCAGCAGCGTCAGCGGGCTTGCTCTGGGGAATGAGCAGTTCTTC.

This clonotype turned up a few times. The genes are TRBV11-1 and TRBJ2-5; tentative D call: TRBD2 (6 bases). The ends were cut back, 5 bases at V and 5 bases at J, with 36 bases in the middle. The CDR3 has 21 residues. Germline loops: CDR1 SGHAT, CDR2 FQDESV (reference sequence). The CDR3 nucleotides are TGTGCCAGCAGCCGCCGGGCCGGCGGGTCGTCGGCTAGCGTAAACGCCGAGACCCAGTACTTC. Amino acids: CASSRRAGGSSASVNAETQYF.

The V call is TRBV28, the J call TRBJ2-1, with 8 positions matching TRBD1. Trimming at V came to 6 bases and at J to 2 bases, leaving 6 bases not matched to a gene. Germline CDR1 and CDR2: MDHEN and SYDVKM. This CDR3 is 15 amino acids long. CDR3 residues: CASSSAGGTYNEQFF. The CDR3 DNA reads as TGTGCCAGCAGCTCGGCAGGGGGCACCTACAATGAGCAGTTCTTC.

On this clonotype: Since a much larger clone is just one base distant, this may be a read error. This chain uses TRBV7-8 with TRBJ1-5; D remains unclear. This CDR3 comprises 16 residues. Germline lookup yields CDR1 SGHVS and CDR2 FQNEAQ. This chain's CDR3 is CAGSLREVNSNQPQHF. The DNA for the CDR3 is TGTGCCGGCAGCTTAAGGGAGGTAAATAGCAATCAGCCCCAGCATTTT.

A few counts support this clonotype. The chain employs TRBV4-1 and TRBJ2-7; no reliable D call. CDR1 MGHRA and CDR2 YSYEKL come from the germline V gene. Trimming left V 0 bases short and J 6 bases short, with 12 bases between. There are 14 residues in the CDR3. CDR3 loop: CASSQEQPPGEQYF. CDR3 bases: TGCGCCAGCAGCCAAGAACAGCCCCCGGGCGAGCAGTACTTC.

The chain is built from TRBV19 and TRBJ2-5, with 8 positions matching TRBD1. CDR1 is LNHDA and CDR2 is SQIVND in the germline V gene (reference sequence). V dropped 6 bases and J dropped 5; count of bases not matched to a gene: 8. This CDR3 contains 14 residues. The CDR3 sequence: CASSPTGVDETQYF. CDR3 coding DNA: TGTGCCAGTAGCCCGACAGGGGTGGATGAGACCCAGTACTTC.

This clonotype was seen a few times. The CDR3 sequence: CASSVATGEGYTF. The CDR3 DNA reads TGTGCCAGCAGCGTAGCAACAGGGGAAGGCTACACCTTC. V and J are TRBV9 and TRBJ1-2, with 7 bases aligning to TRBD1. Losses at the gene ends were 0 bases for V and 8 bases for J; bases not matched to a gene: 4. Germline CDR1 is SGDLS and CDR2 is YYNGEE. CDR3 size: 13 residues.

This rearrangement joins TRBV29-1 to TRBJ2-1; possible D gene TRBD2, 5 bases. The germline V gene encodes CDR1 SQVTM and CDR2 ANQGSEA. The CDR3 covers 16 residues. The V and J ends lost 4 bases and 0 bases respectively, with 16 bases between them. The CDR3 protein is CSVGQAGPSSYNEQFF. CDR3 in DNA: TGCAGCGTTGGGCAGGCGGGTCCTAGCTCCTACAATGAGCAGTTCTTC.

On this clonotype itself: The germline gene is not matched at one end of the junction; a read error may be the cause. The rearrangement uses TRBV9 and TRBJ2-3, with D possibly matching TRBD1 (6 bases). CDR3 length equals 16 residues. Looked up from germline, CDR1 is SGDLS and CDR2 is YYNGEE. CDR3 protein: CASSVLTGPGTDMQYF. For the CDR3, the DNA is TGTGCCAGCAGCGTACTTACAGGGCCTGGCACAGATATGCAGTATTTT.

The genes are TRBV4-2 and TRBJ2-2, with 9 bases matching TRBD2. Germline loops: CDR1 LGHNA, CDR2 YNFKEQ. The CDR3 is 17 residues long. Trimming removed 0 bases from V and 1 base from J; junction bases left unmatched: 3. In DNA form, the CDR3 reads TGTGCCAGCAGCCAAGAACCAGCGGGAGGGAACACCGGGGAGCTGTTTTTT. Its translation: CASSQEPAGGNTGELFF.

The CDR3 DNA reads as TGTGCCAGCAGCTTAGGACTAGCGATGGGGGGTGTGCAGTACTTC. It translates to CASSLGLAMGGVQYF. The rearrangement uses TRBV7-2 and TRBJ2-5; 8 nucleotides line up with TRBD2. Germline values: CDR1 SGHTA, CDR2 FQGNSA. CDR3 size: 15 residues. The V gene end was trimmed by 1 base and the J gene end by 11 bases; junction bases not matched to a gene: 12.

The V and J genes are TRBV7-9 and TRBJ2-6; 8 bases map to TRBD1. The CDR3 contains 17 residues. V trimming: 4 bases; J trimming: 1 base; junction bases outside the gene matches: 6. CDR1 and CDR2 (germline): SEHNR, FQNEAQ (reference sequence). The CDR3 coding sequence is TGTGCCAGCAGCTCACCGGGACAGGCATCTGGGGCCAACGTCCTGACTTTC. Its translation is CASSSPGQASGANVLTF. The full variable domain, completed using reference TRBV7-9 and TRBJ2-6, is DTGVSQNPRHKITKRGQNVTFRCDPISEHNRLYWYRQTLGQGPEFLTYFQNEAQLEKSRLLSDRFSAERPKGSFSTLEIQRTEQGDSAMYLCASSSPGQASGANVLTFGAGSRLTVL.

This clonotype occurred a few times. The rearrangement uses TRBV15 and TRBJ2-5; TRBD2 matches 7 bases. The CDR3 has 18 residues. V shed 1 base and J 2 bases; nucleotides not matched to a gene: 13. Germline V gene sequence: CDR1 LNHNV, CDR2 YYDKDF (reference sequence). CDR3 DNA sequence: TGTGCCACCAGCAGAGGCCGGTGGGGGGGAAAGGTACAAGAGACCCAGTACTTC. As protein: CATSRGRWGGKVQETQYF. Full variable domain (remainder filled in from reference TRBV15 and TRBJ2-5): DAMVIQNPRYQVTQFGKPVTLSCSQTLNHNVMYWYQQKSSQAPKLLFHYYDKDFNNEADTPDNFQSRRPNTSFCFLDIRSPGLGDTAMYLCATSRGRWGGKVQETQYFGPGTRLLVL.

V usage is TRBV14 and J usage is TRBJ2-7; the D gene is possibly TRBD1 (6 bases). Germline lookup yields CDR1 SGHDN and CDR2 FVKESK. The CDR3 sequence is 13 residues long. Deletions cut 1 base from V and 8 bases from J, with 12 bases between. The CDR3 protein is CASSQAGVCKQYF. The DNA for the CDR3 is TGTGCCAGCAGCCAAGCAGGGGTCTGTAAGCAGTACTTC.

This clonotype has just a few counts. The chain is built from TRBV20-1 and TRBJ2-1; 15 nucleotides align to TRBD2. The CDR3 contains 15 residues. Germline V CDR1 and CDR2: DFQATT, SNEGSKA (reference sequence). V shed 5 bases and J 4 bases; nucleotides not matched to a gene: 3. The CDR3 DNA is TGCAGTGCTGCGGGACTAGCGGGAGGTTACAATGAGCAGTTCTTC. It codes for CSAAGLAGGYNEQFF.

The chain carries TRBV7-2 and TRBJ2-3; 9 bases match TRBD2. This CDR3 contains 20 residues. From germline, CDR1 is SGHTA and CDR2 FQGNSA. V gave up 2 bases and J gave up 3 bases; unmatched junction bases: 18. DNA for the CDR3: TGTGCCAGCAGCTTAAGGGGGGCGGGAGGGCACCCCCGGCGGACAGATACGCAGTATTTT. This gives the protein CASSLRGAGGHPRRTDTQYF.